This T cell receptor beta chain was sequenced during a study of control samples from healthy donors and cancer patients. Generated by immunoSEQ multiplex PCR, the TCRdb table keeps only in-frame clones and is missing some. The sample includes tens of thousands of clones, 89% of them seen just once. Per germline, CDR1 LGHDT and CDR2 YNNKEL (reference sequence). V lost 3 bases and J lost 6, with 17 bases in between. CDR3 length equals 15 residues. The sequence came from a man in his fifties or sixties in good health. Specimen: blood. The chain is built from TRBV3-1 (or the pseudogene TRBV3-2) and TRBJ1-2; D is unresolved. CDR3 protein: CASSHSTLTANGYTF. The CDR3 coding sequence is TGTGCCAGCAGCCACTCAACACTCACGGCTAATGGCTACACCTTC.